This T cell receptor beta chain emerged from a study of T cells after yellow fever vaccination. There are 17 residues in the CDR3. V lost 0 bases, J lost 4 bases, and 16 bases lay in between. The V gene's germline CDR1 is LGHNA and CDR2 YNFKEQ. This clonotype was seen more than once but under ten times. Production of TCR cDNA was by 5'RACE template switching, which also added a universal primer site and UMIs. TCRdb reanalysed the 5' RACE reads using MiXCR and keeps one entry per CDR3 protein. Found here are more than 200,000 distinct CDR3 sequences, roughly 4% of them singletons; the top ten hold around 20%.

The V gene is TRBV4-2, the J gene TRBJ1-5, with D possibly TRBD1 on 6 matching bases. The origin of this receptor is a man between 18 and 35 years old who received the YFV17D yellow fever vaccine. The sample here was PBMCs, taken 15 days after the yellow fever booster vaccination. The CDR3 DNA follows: TGTGCCAGCAGCCAAGATCAGCAGGGGATAAGGAATCAGCCCCAGCATTTT. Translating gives CASSQDQQGIRNQPQHF.